This entry lists 32 T cell receptor beta chains sequenced from one sample in a study of CD8+CD57+ T cells in acquired aplastic anemia. Genomic DNA, the template, was used for profiling of the TCR beta VDJ and CDR3. MiXCR, applied by TCRdb to the reads, yields one record per CDR3 protein. This sample carries roughly 200,000 distinct CDR3 sequences, 61% of them seen once, and the ten largest clones take around 28%. The specimen was sorted CD4+, CD8+, or CD8+CD57+ T cells (not recorded which) from PBMCs. The source of these receptors is a human donor in good health.

As concerns this clonotype: One end of the junction is discordant with germline, which a read error may explain. The chain is built from TRBV2 and TRBJ2-2, with TRBD2 matching 9 bases. The CDR3 covers 13 residues. Germline values: CDR1 SNHLY, CDR2 FYNNEI. The CDR3 sequence: CASGTSLTGELVF. The CDR3 region has the DNA TGTGCCAGCGGGACTAGCCTCACCGGGGAGCTGGTTTTT.

This clonotype was detected ten times or more. The V and J genes are TRBV7-9 and TRBJ2-1; possibly TRBD1 for D (5 bases). V was pared by 8 bases and J by 0 bases, with 14 bases between. The CDR3 is 15 residues long. In germline, CDR1 is SEHNR, CDR2 FQNEAQ (reference sequence). The DNA for the CDR3 is TGTGCCAGCTTCGCAGGGTCCCCCTCCTACAATGAGCAGTTCTTC. Translating gives CASFAGSPSYNEQFF.

CDR3 nucleotide sequence: TGCAGCGTTGTAGGTGGGGGCCACGGGGAGCTGTTTTTT. Translating it yields CSVVGGGHGELFF. The chain recombines TRBV29-1 with TRBJ2-2; D possibly corresponds to TRBD1 (6 bases). Trimming removed 4 bases from V and 7 bases from J, with 13 bases in between. Germline V lookup: CDR1 SQVTM, CDR2 ANQGSEA. This CDR3 is 13 amino acids long.

In this sample, this clonotype turned up many times. One junction end does not reproduce the germline sequence, and a read error may be involved. V usage is TRBV7-7 and J usage is TRBJ2-1, with D possibly being TRBD1 or TRBD2 (5 bases each). CDR3 size: 16 residues. Germline-derived CDR1 and CDR2 are SSHAT and FNYEAQ (reference sequence). The CDR3: CASSSTRDGSYNEQFF. CDR3 coding DNA: TGTGCTAGCAGCTCTACGAGGGACGGCTCCTACAATGAGCAGTTCTTC.

A remark on this clonotype: This clone may be a read error of a much larger clone one base away. The CDR3 DNA follows: TGTGCCAGCAGTTGGGAGGGCGGGGGGGAGGCCGAGCAGTACTTC. Its protein is CASSWEGGGEAEQYF. This rearrangement joins TRBV11-2 to TRBJ2-7; 9 positions agree with TRBD2. V shed 6 bases, J shed 6 bases, and the junction held 12 bases outside the gene matches. The CDR3 contains 15 residues. Germline V gene sequence: CDR1 SGHAT, CDR2 FQNNGV.

This clonotype came up a few times. V is TRBV5-8 and J is TRBJ2-1, with D unclear. Trimming shortened V by 5 bases and J by 0 bases, and 12 bases separated the two germline ends. This CDR3 is built from 15 residues. Germline V gives CDR1 SGHTS, CDR2 YDEGEE. The CDR3 sequence is CASSEGLSSYNEQFF. The CDR3 DNA sequence: TGTGCCAGCAGTGAAGGCCTCAGCTCCTACAATGAGCAGTTCTTC.

The chain employs TRBV5-8 and TRBJ2-2, with D unclear. Germline V CDR1 and CDR2: SGHTS, YDEGEE. Trimming pared 2 bases from V and 6 bases from J, leaving 11 bases between. This CDR3 region has 14 residues. This CDR3 is CASSFVYSAGELFF. CDR3 in DNA: TGTGCCAGCAGCTTCGTATATTCCGCCGGGGAGCTGTTTTTT.

The chain employs TRBV12-3 or TRBV12-4 and TRBJ2-7; 9 nucleotides align to TRBD1. V gave up 6 bases and J gave up 0 bases; unmatched junction bases: 9. The CDR3 extends over 16 amino acids. The CDR3: CASRKTPGQGSYEQYF. The DNA of the CDR3 is TGTGCCAGCAGGAAAACCCCGGGACAGGGCTCCTACGAGCAGTACTTC.

This chain uses TRBV19 with TRBJ2-5, with 9 bases aligning to TRBD1. The CDR3 loop spans 16 amino acids. Trimming removed 0 bases from V and 5 bases from J; junction bases left unmatched: 7. CDR1 LNHDA and CDR2 SQIVND come from the germline V gene (reference sequence). The CDR3 DNA sequence: TGTGCCAGTAGTATAGAAGGACAGGGGAGAGGCGAGACCCAGTACTTC. Its protein is CASSIEGQGRGETQYF.

V and J are TRBV10-3 and TRBJ2-7; 13 nucleotides line up with TRBD2. The V gene end was trimmed by 2 bases and the J gene end by 6 bases; junction bases not matched to a gene: 4. Per the germline V gene, CDR1 is ENHRY and CDR2 is SYGVKD. This CDR3 is 15 amino acids long. CDR3 DNA sequence: TGTGCCATCAGTGAGGGACTAGCGGGAGTGAGCGAGCAGTACTTC. This encodes CAISEGLAGVSEQYF.

The genes are TRBV3-1 and TRBJ2-1; D perhaps matches TRBD2 (5 bases). Trimming took off 4 bases at V and 4 bases at J, with 17 bases between the two ends. The germline V gene encodes CDR1 LGHDT and CDR2 YNNKEL (reference sequence). The CDR3 runs to 16 residues. DNA of the CDR3: TGTGCCAGCAGCCCCGGACTCGGCCCGGGATACAATGAGCAGTTCTTC. Amino acid sequence: CASSPGLGPGYNEQFF.

The rearrangement links TRBV2 to TRBJ1-5; no clear D. CDR3 length equals 15 residues. Germline CDR1 and CDR2: SNHLY and FYNNEI. V was pared by 6 bases and J by 3 bases, with 15 bases between. The CDR3 DNA sequence: TGTGCCAGCAGCCAAGAAGGAGGGTTCAATCAGCCCCAGCATTTT. Translating gives CASSQEGGFNQPQHF.

This clonotype occurred once. The chain employs TRBV5-1 and TRBJ2-1; D call uncertain. The V gene's germline CDR1 is SGHRS and CDR2 YFSETQ. This CDR3 is built from 13 residues. V was clipped by 4 bases and J by 8 bases, with 13 bases between them. As DNA, the CDR3 is TGCGCCAGCAGCCCCCGGTACCAGGATGAGCAGTTCTTC. Protein sequence: CASSPRYQDEQFF.

This clonotype was recorded at least ten times. J is TRBJ1-3 and V is TRBV5-8; D is perhaps TRBD1 (5 bases). Trimming stripped 4 bases from V and 4 bases from J, with 18 bases between. This CDR3 is built from 16 residues. Germline V gene sequence: CDR1 SGHTS, CDR2 YDEGEE. CDR3 sequence reads: CASSTFGGAEGNTIYF. The CDR3 DNA sequence: TGTGCCAGCAGCACCTTCGGAGGGGCGGAAGGAAACACCATATATTTT.

The J gene is TRBJ1-5, the V gene TRBV29-1; perhaps TRBD1 as D (5 bases). Between the trimmed V and J ends, which lost 6 bases and 6 bases, there was a span of 15 bases. CDR3 length: 13 residues. The germline V gene has CDR1 SQVTM and CDR2 ANQGSEA. CDR3 nucleotide sequence: TGCAGCGTACTGACCTCGGACATTCAGCCCCAGCATTTT. Translation gives CSVLTSDIQPQHF.

This clonotype was counted at least ten times. The chain recombines TRBV5-1 with TRBJ1-1; 8 nucleotides line up with TRBD1. Germline V gene sequence: CDR1 SGHRS, CDR2 YFSETQ. The trim removed 0 bases at V and 5 bases at J, leaving 6 bases unmatched. CDR3 length equals 15 residues. CDR3 coding DNA: TGCGCCAGCAGCTTGGCGTGGACAGGGCCGACTGAAGCTTTCTTT. Its protein is CASSLAWTGPTEAFF.

The V gene is TRBV5-4, the J gene TRBJ2-5; D is ambiguous. The CDR3 length is 13 residues. Germline V gene data show CDR1 as SGHNT and CDR2 as YYREEE (reference sequence). V was clipped by 4 bases and J by 1 base, with 8 bases between them. The CDR3 coding sequence is TGTGCCAGCAGCCCCGCCTCCCAAGAGACCCAGTACTTC. It is translated as CASSPASQETQYF.

The chain joins TRBV7-2 to TRBJ1-1; 10 bases match TRBD1. The V gene end was trimmed by 1 base and the J gene end by 11 bases; junction bases not matched to a gene: 1. The CDR3 consists of 12 residues. Germline V gene lookup returns CDR1 SGHTA and CDR2 FQGNSA. The DNA of the CDR3 is TGTGCCAGCAGCTTAGGACAGGGGGCTGCTTTCTTT. Its translation: CASSLGQGAAFF. Filled out from reference TRBV7-2 and TRBJ1-1, the complete variable domain reads GAGVSQSPSNKVTEKGKDVELRCDPISGHTALYWYRQSLGQGLEFLIYFQGNSAPDKSGLPSDRFSAERTGGSVSTLTIQRTQQEDSAVYLCASSLGQGAAFFGQGTRLTVV.

On this clonotype itself: A single base separates this from a much larger clone, so it may be a read error. The genes are TRBV6-5 and TRBJ2-2, with D uncertain. The CDR3 has 13 residues. The V gene's germline CDR1 is MNHEY and CDR2 SVGAGI. CDR3 amino acids: CGSSDIDTGELFF. The CDR3 DNA reads as TGTGGCAGCAGTGACATAGACACCGGGGAGCTGTTTTTT.

V usage is TRBV7-8 and J usage is TRBJ1-2; D not certain. From germline, CDR1 is SGHVS and CDR2 FQNEAQ. CDR3 length equals 13 residues. V lost 5 bases, J lost 3 bases, and 10 bases lay in between. CDR3 coding DNA: TGTGCCAGCAGCCCAGATTGGGACTATGGCTACACCTTC. It is translated as CASSPDWDYGYTF. Based on the CDR3 plus reference TRBV7-8 and TRBJ1-2, the full variable domain is GAGVSQSPRYKVAKRGQDVALRCDPISGHVSLFWYQQALGQGPEFLTYFQNEAQLDKSGLPSDRFFAERPEGSVSTLKIQRTQQEDSAVYLCASSPDWDYGYTFGSGTRLTVV.

V is TRBV6-6 and J is TRBJ2-3, with 8 bases matching TRBD2. CDR1 and CDR2 (germline): MNHNY, SVGAGI (reference sequence). V was pared by 8 bases and J by 3 bases, with 4 bases of the junction left unmatched. The CDR3 consists of 13 residues. DNA for the CDR3: TGTGCCAGCGGTCGCGGGGGGACAGATACGCAGTATTTT. The encoded protein is CASGRGGTDTQYF.

There are many counts of this clonotype. This chain joins TRBV13 and TRBJ1-2, with D tentatively TRBD1 (5 bases). CDR3 length: 14 amino acids. Per the germline V gene, CDR1 is PRHDT and CDR2 is FYEKMQ (reference sequence). V was pared by 4 bases and J by 8 bases, with 17 bases between. This CDR3 is CASSYPGGLDGYTF. The CDR3 bases are TGTGCCAGCAGCTACCCTGGGGGGTTGGACGGCTACACCTTC.

The V and J genes are TRBV12-3 or TRBV12-4 and TRBJ1-1; D is unclear. Trimming took off 3 bases at V and 6 bases at J, with 11 bases between the two ends. The CDR3 is 13 amino acids. The CDR3 nucleotides read TGTGCCAGCAGTTTCGGGTCCCACGCTGAAGCTTTCTTT. Translated, it gives CASSFGSHAEAFF.

V and J are TRBV7-9 and TRBJ2-1; 8 positions agree with TRBD1. Trimming at V came to 5 bases and at J to 2 bases, leaving 8 bases not matched to a gene. CDR1 and CDR2 (germline): SEHNR, FQNEAQ (reference sequence). This CDR3 spans 16 amino acids. The CDR3 spells CASSQEQGGTYNEQFF. For the CDR3, the DNA is TGTGCCAGCAGCCAAGAACAGGGGGGAACCTACAATGAGCAGTTCTTC.

This chain joins TRBV20-1 and TRBJ2-5; D is tentatively TRBD1 or TRBD2 (5 bases each). Between the trimmed V and J ends, which lost 6 bases and 1 base, there was a span of 15 bases. Germline assignment: CDR1 DFQATT and CDR2 SNEGSKA (reference sequence). The CDR3 covers 14 residues. The CDR3 sequence is CSAVIGGGQETQYF. DNA for the CDR3: TGCAGTGCCGTTATTGGGGGTGGCCAAGAGACCCAGTACTTC.

This clonotype was counted only a few times. The V call is TRBV25-1, the J call TRBJ2-7, with TRBD1 identical over 9 bases. CDR1 MGHDK and CDR2 SYGVNS come from the germline V gene. V lost 2 bases to trimming and J lost 3 bases; unmatched junction nucleotides: 2. The CDR3 contains 14 residues. The CDR3 DNA reads as TGTGCCAGCAGTGAAGAGGGACAGGGCTACGAGCAGTACTTC. This encodes CASSEEGQGYEQYF.

This clonotype was seen more than once but under ten times. A much bigger clone sits one base away, suggesting this may be a read error. The J gene is TRBJ2-7, the V gene TRBV6-1, with 8 positions matching TRBD1. The junction had 11 bases not matched to a gene; V was cut back by 5 bases and J by 2 bases. Germline V gene sequence: CDR1 MNHNS, CDR2 SASEGT. There are 16 residues in the CDR3. The CDR3 is CASSLTTGAFPYEQYF. In DNA form, the CDR3 reads TGTGCCAGCAGTCTAACGACAGGGGCCTTCCCCTACGAGCAGTACTTC.

V and J are TRBV7-6 and TRBJ2-1; 11 bases line up with TRBD2. The CDR3 is 15 amino acids. The V and J ends lost 2 bases and 8 bases, in that order; junction bases with no gene match: 5. Germline values: CDR1 SGHVS, CDR2 FNYEAQ. CDR3 nucleotide sequence: TGTGCCAGCAGCTTATCTAGCGGGAGGTGGGATGAGCAGTTCTTC. Its protein product is CASSLSSGRWDEQFF.

This chain uses TRBV9 with TRBJ2-2; unclear D gene. Germline V lookup: CDR1 SGDLS, CDR2 YYNGEE. Trimming removed 0 bases at V and 8 bases at J, with 5 bases between. CDR3 size: 12 residues. CDR3 nucleotides: TGTGCCAGCAGCGTAGCTCAAGGGGAGCTGTTTTTT. This encodes CASSVAQGELFF.

This clonotype was counted once. A single base separates this from a much larger clone, so it may be a read error. This chain links TRBV3-1 with TRBJ2-7; the D gene is possibly TRBD2 (6 bases). The CDR3 consists of 15 residues. Trimming stripped 4 bases from V and 2 bases from J, with 15 bases between. Germline lookup yields CDR1 LGHDT and CDR2 YNNKEL (reference sequence). The CDR3 here is CASSLNRDLAYEQYF. CDR3 sequence (DNA): TGTGCCAGCAGCCTAAACCGGGACTTAGCCTACGAGCAGTACTTC.

A note on this clonotype: This may be a read error, as it is one base from a much larger clone. The chain employs TRBV27 and TRBJ2-7; TRBD2 matches 10 bases. This CDR3 is built from 15 residues. Germline CDR1 MNHEY, CDR2 SMNVEV (reference sequence). After removal of 9 bases from V and 3 bases from J, the junction contained 11 bases not matched to a gene. CDR3 in DNA: TGTGCCAGAAGTAAAGCGGGAGGGACCTTCTACGAGCAGTACTTC. This encodes CARSKAGGTFYEQYF.

This chain connects TRBV19 to TRBJ2-1; 12 nucleotides line up with TRBD2. The length of the CDR3 is 16 residues. Looked up from germline, CDR1 is LNHDA and CDR2 is SQIVND (reference sequence). J lost 6 bases, V lost 6 bases, and 9 bases had no gene match. The CDR3 sequence is CASRSSGGAVANEQFF. CDR3 DNA: TGTGCCAGTAGATCTAGCGGGGGGGCGGTTGCCAATGAGCAGTTCTTC.